The sequence of this TCR beta chain was determined in a study of blood T cell repertoires in COVID-19. Germline CDR1 reads SEHNR; CDR2 reads FQNEAQ (reference sequence). With V trimmed by 5 bases and J by 7 bases, 6 bases remained unmatched. The CDR3 spans 15 residues. Assay used: immunoSEQ multiplex PCR; TCRdb lists only in-frame clones, some missing. The data show under 250,000 clones, with 70% to 90% seen just once and 11% held by the top ten. Sequenced material: peripheral blood. The chain carries TRBV7-9 and TRBJ2-1; 12 bases are shared with TRBD2. This TCR came from a man aged 45-65 years with COVID-19, enrolled during active disease. CDR3 nucleotides: TGTGCCAGCAGCCGTCGTCTAGCGGGAGGGAATGAGCAGTTCTTC. It is translated as CASSRRLAGGNEQFF.